This passage covers 18 T cell receptor beta chains from one sample sequenced in a study of monozygotic twins with inflammatory bowel disease. TCRdb reanalyzed the 5' RACE reads, giving one entry per CDR3 protein sequence and no DNA. The sample has 350,000 to 400,000 distinct CDR3 sequences. Sequenced sample: blood. These TCRs come from a human donor with ulcerative colitis or Crohn's disease, or a healthy co-twin of an affected twin (not recorded which).

J is TRBJ2-7 and V is TRBV20-1. This CDR3 has 12 amino acids. From germline, CDR1 is DFQATT and CDR2 SNEGSKA (reference sequence). Here the CDR3 reads CSARDNRYEQYF.

The chain combines TRBV7-9 with TRBJ2-5. CDR3 length equals 14 residues. Germline V lookup: CDR1 SEHNR, CDR2 FQNEAQ (reference sequence). CDR3 sequence reads: CASSLRSVTETQYF.

V usage is TRBV28 and J usage is TRBJ1-5; lacking DNA, the TRBD1 call made by TCRdb goes unchecked. The CDR3 consists of 15 residues. Germline CDR1 reads MDHEN; CDR2 reads SYDVKM. The CDR3 spells CASSLDRSSNQPQHF.

J is TRBJ2-7 and V is TRBV18; TCRdb calls TRBD1, which cannot be checked without DNA. From germline, CDR1 is KGHSH and CDR2 LQKENI. CDR3 length: 15 amino acids. This CDR3 is CASSAGTGFTYEQYF.

This chain joins TRBV18 and TRBJ1-5; the TCRdb call, TRBD1, lacks DNA for checking. The CDR3 consists of 15 residues. In germline, CDR1 is KGHSH, CDR2 LQKENI. CDR3 amino acids: CASSSGVQGSQPQHF. The whole variable domain, remainder taken from reference TRBV18 and TRBJ1-5, is NAGVMQNPRHLVRRRGQEARLRCSPMKGHSHVYWYRQLPEEGLKFMVYLQKENIIDESGMPKERFSAEFPKEGPSILRIQQVVRGDSAAYFCASSSGVQGSQPQHFGDGTRLSIL.

J is TRBJ1-2 and V is TRBV12-3 or TRBV12-4. The CDR3 has 13 residues. The CDR3 region is CASSFWGGDGYTF.

This chain uses TRBV6-5 with TRBJ1-1. CDR1 MNHEY and CDR2 SVGAGI come from the germline V gene. This CDR3 has 13 amino acids. The CDR3 loop is CASSYTPAAEAFF.

The chain employs TRBV28 and TRBJ2-7. The CDR3 is 14 amino acids. Germline-derived CDR1 and CDR2 are MDHEN and SYDVKM. This CDR3 is CASSFGKTSYEQYF.

The chain has TRBV30 and TRBJ1-4; TCRdb picks TRBD1, but there is no DNA to check that call. The CDR3 is 15 residues long. Germline V lookup: CDR1 GTSNPN, CDR2 SVGIG (reference sequence). Here the CDR3 reads CAYLVGRRTNEKLFF.

This sequence joins TRBV24-1 and TRBJ2-7; TCRdb picks TRBD1, but there is no DNA to check that call. This CDR3 comprises 17 residues. Looked up from germline, CDR1 is KGHDR and CDR2 is SFDVKD. The CDR3 here is CATSDFPRQAGSYEQYF.

The CDR3 region is CASTLDREGSPLHF. The genes are TRBV6-1 and TRBJ1-6; TCRdb indicates TRBD1, and absent DNA this call remains unverified. Germline assignment: CDR1 MNHNS and CDR2 SASEGT. This CDR3 has 14 residues.

The chain joins TRBV12-3 or TRBV12-4 to TRBJ2-1; TCRdb designates TRBD2, a call that cannot be tested without DNA. The CDR3 consists of 14 residues. Here the CDR3 reads CASSLYPGPREQFF.

This chain joins TRBV9 and TRBJ2-3; TCRdb's D call, TRBD2, is unchecked because there is no DNA. Looked up from germline, CDR1 is SGDLS and CDR2 is YYNGEE. CDR3 size: 16 residues. The chain's CDR3 is CASSVGGLASADTQYF.

This chain uses TRBV4-3 with TRBJ2-6. This CDR3 comprises 17 residues. CDR1 and CDR2 (germline): LGHNA, YSLEER. The CDR3 here is CASSIAHSGSGANVLTF.

The rearrangement links TRBV12-3 or TRBV12-4 to TRBJ2-3. This CDR3 comprises 15 residues. The CDR3 here is CASSHTDVGTDTQYF.

The J gene is TRBJ2-7, the V gene TRBV4-3. CDR1 and CDR2 (germline): LGHNA, YSLEER. This CDR3 has 14 amino acids. CDR3 sequence reads: CASSRTPSSYEQYF.

This chain connects TRBV7-9 to TRBJ2-7; TCRdb outputs TRBD2, but without DNA this stays unchecked. The CDR3 is 14 amino acids. Germline CDR1 reads SEHNR; CDR2 reads FQNEAQ (reference sequence). The CDR3 sequence: CASSLQAGTYEQYF.

The chain links TRBV7-2 to TRBJ2-7; with no DNA, the TCRdb D assignment of TRBD1 cannot be verified. Germline CDR1 and CDR2: SGHTA and FQGNSA. The CDR3 length is 15 residues. The CDR3 spells CASSPTGPYSYEQYF.